This TCR beta chain was sequenced in a study of beta chain features in type 1 diabetes. Study results and limitations: A potential influence of HLA type upon TCRB rearrangement remained unresolved herein. A moderate, significant TCRB CDR3 shortening appeared in type 1 diabetes across four CD4+ subsets.

This clone was counted only a few times. The target antigen is unknown. Germline-derived CDR1 and CDR2 are MNHEY and SVGAGI. The CDR3 is 15 amino acids. V was cut by 2 bases and J by 7 bases, with 17 bases left in between. The whole isolated RNA underwent reverse transcription, so sequencing captured expressed TCRB transcripts. Some clones are missing from TCRdb's copy, which holds only in-frame ones; the method was immunoSEQ multiplex PCR. This sample has around 110,000 clones, with around 17% found just once. The sequence was obtained from a man aged 25-40 years with type 1 diabetes. The source material was central memory CD4+ T cells from blood. The J gene is TRBJ1-2, the V gene TRBV6-5, with a weak D call TRBD1 (6 bases). CDR3 in amino acids: CASSYATLQGSGYTF. In DNA, the CDR3 is TGTGCCAGCAGTTACGCAACACTACAGGGATCTGGCTACACCTTC.